The present TCR beta chain was sequenced within a study of long-term antiretroviral therapy in people with HIV. Study-level background: It was about a decade before the 2015 immediate-ART recommendation that the earliest samples were taken.

The cryopreserved samples used held roughly 0.85-10 million PBMC prior to extraction of DNA. The CDR3 is 14 amino acids. The ends were cut back, 8 bases at V and 1 base at J, with 14 bases in the middle. Germline V gene lookup returns CDR1 MNHNS and CDR2 SASEGT. With survey level as its setting, the immunoSEQ assay was v3.0. TCRdb keeps only in-frame clones here, not all; method: immunoSEQ multiplex PCR. The profile shows almost 30,000 clones, 70% to 90% of them singletons. The sample was unsorted PBMCs, taken 3.2 years before starting antiretroviral therapy. The receptor comes from a man in his fifties with HIV. The rearrangement joins TRBV6-1 to TRBJ2-5; the D call may be TRBD1 or TRBD2 (5 bases each). CDR3 sequence (DNA): TGTGCCAGCTTTGGGGGAGCTCTCCAAGAGACCCAGTACTTC. It translates to CASFGGALQETQYF.